This section outlines one T cell receptor (beta chain) sequence together with its context. Trimming shortened V by 6 bases and J by 1 base, and 13 bases separated the two germline ends. The V gene's germline CDR1 is LNHDA and CDR2 SQIVND (reference sequence). The CDR3 loop spans 14 amino acids. In the authors' methods: Amplification from reference gene primers served as the basis for estimated nucleated cell counts. The assay was immunoSEQ multiplex PCR, and TCRdb's table has in-frame clones only and misses some. Clonal size and the V and J genes are those of that table, whereas D and trimming came from the DNA. The profile shows about 200,000 clones, approximately 82% of them singletons. The data were taken from a study of blood T cell repertoires in COVID-19. Study-wide context: Samples representing acute and convalescent COVID-19 were sourced from the United States, Italy and Spain.

V usage is TRBV19 and J usage is TRBJ2-7; D ambiguous. The sequencing sample was made of peripheral blood. This receptor was identified in a woman aged 40 to 50 with acute or convalescent COVID-19. The CDR3, as DNA: TGTGCCAGTAGCCCTGGCACAAAATCCTACGAGCAGTACTTC. Translating it yields CASSPGTKSYEQYF.